These 9 T cell receptor beta chains originate from one sample sequenced in a study of blood T cell repertoires in COVID-19. Sequencing used immunoSEQ multiplex PCR; TCRdb keeps in-frame clones, though not all of them. Of 90,000 to 130,000 clones listed, nearly 80% were seen once; the top ten hold more than 15%. The sample comprised peripheral blood. Source of these receptors: a woman aged 80 or older with active or convalescent COVID-19.

The J gene is TRBJ2-3, the V gene TRBV7-8; no reliable D call. V shed 5 bases and J shed 2 bases, with 17 bases lying between them. This CDR3 has 16 amino acids. Germline assignment: CDR1 SGHVS and CDR2 FQNEAQ. The CDR3 DNA reads as TGTGCCAGCAGCCCCCATTCGCGGCTTAACACAGATACGCAGTATTTT. Its protein product is CASSPHSRLNTDTQYF.

V and J are TRBV6-6 and TRBJ1-2, with 9 bases lining up with TRBD1. V lost 6 bases and J lost 8; bases outside the gene matches: 19. The CDR3 is 17 residues long. Germline-derived CDR1 and CDR2 are MNHNY and SVGAGI (reference sequence). Written as DNA, the CDR3 is TGTGCCAGCAGCCGACTTAACCTGGGACAGGGTGAAGGGGGCTACACCTTC. It is translated as CASSRLNLGQGEGGYTF.

The CDR3 DNA follows: TGTGCCAGTAGTACGCGGACAGGGGGAATTATCCCCAATGAGCAGTTCTTC. Its protein product is CASSTRTGGIIPNEQFF. V is TRBV19 and J is TRBJ2-1, with TRBD1 matching over 10 bases. The CDR3 contains 17 residues. Germline V CDR1 and CDR2: LNHDA, SQIVND (reference sequence). The V and J ends lost 4 bases and 6 bases, in that order; junction bases with no gene match: 12.

Only one count was recorded for this clone. The rearrangement joins TRBV5-6 to TRBJ2-6; 7 bases are shared with TRBD1. This CDR3 is built from 17 residues. V shed 2 bases and J 2 bases; nucleotides not matched to a gene: 7. Germline V CDR1 and CDR2: SGHDT, YYEEEE. The CDR3 spells CASSFRRQGAGANVLTF. The CDR3 DNA reads TGTGCCAGCAGCTTCCGGCGGCAGGGGGCTGGGGCCAACGTCCTGACTTTC.

This clone was detected only once. The chain joins TRBV4-2 to TRBJ2-1; 7 bases are shared with TRBD2. This CDR3 region has 17 residues. V was clipped by 1 base and J by 0 bases; unmatched bases: 6. Per germline, CDR1 LGHNA and CDR2 YNFKEQ. DNA for the CDR3: TGTGCCAGCAGCCAAGTGAACGGGAGGATCTCCTACAATGAGCAGTTCTTC. Translated: CASSQVNGRISYNEQFF.

The table lists this clone with a few counts. This chain joins TRBV4-3 and TRBJ2-1, with 11 bases matching TRBD2. Germline CDR1 LGHNA, CDR2 YSLEER. The length of the CDR3 is 17 residues. After removal of 2 bases from V and 7 bases from J, the junction contained 10 bases not matched to a gene. The DNA of the CDR3 is TGCGCCAGCAGCCAATGGGTAGCGGGAGGGCCGGGGAATGAGCAGTTCTTC. Amino acid sequence: CASSQWVAGGPGNEQFF.

The count of this clone is one. The chain employs TRBV19 and TRBJ2-7, with 7 nucleotides matching TRBD1. J was trimmed by 2 bases and V by 7 bases; bases with no gene match: 14. This CDR3 is 16 amino acids long. CDR1 LNHDA and CDR2 SQIVND come from the germline V gene (reference sequence). The CDR3 bases are TGTGCCAGTACTCCCCGGTGGGGACAGAACCCCTACGAGCAGTACTTC. This sequence encodes CASTPRWGQNPYEQYF.

V and J are TRBV2 and TRBJ2-7; 9 bases are a match to TRBD2. Germline CDR1 SNHLY, CDR2 FYNNEI. J was trimmed by 6 bases and V by 7 bases; bases with no gene match: 7. The CDR3 is 13 amino acids. The CDR3, as DNA: TGTGCCAGCACCCGGGAGCGGGAGGCCGAGCAGTACTTC. Translated, it gives CASTREREAEQYF. Using reference TRBV2 and TRBJ2-7 for the parts outside the CDR3, the full variable domain is EPEVTQTPSHQVTQMGQEVILRCVPISNHLYFYWYRQILGQKVEFLVSFYNNEISEKSEIFDDQFSVERPDGSNFTLKIRSTKLEDSAMYFCASTREREAEQYFGPGTRLTVT.

This sequence joins TRBV7-2 and TRBJ2-1; D unresolved. The CDR3 loop spans 13 amino acids. V was cut by 3 bases and J by 15 bases, with 18 bases left in between. CDR1 and CDR2 (germline): SGHTA, FQGNSA. The CDR3 is CASSLSRERSRFF. In nucleotides, the CDR3 is TGTGCCAGCAGCTTGAGTCGAGAGCGCTCGCGGTTCTTC. Supplemented by reference TRBV7-2 and TRBJ2-1, the full variable domain reads GAGVSQSPSNKVTEKGKDVELRCDPISGHTALYWYRQSLGQGLEFLIYFQGNSAPDKSGLPSDRFSAERTGGSVSTLTIQRTQQEDSAVYLCASSLSRERSRFFGPGTRLTVL.